These T cell receptor delta chains were read from a single sample in a study of Vδ1+ human thymocytes. TCRdb reapplied CATT to the multiplex PCR reads. The table lists 50,000 to 60,000 delta-chain clones, around 15% of them singletons, with 0.3% to 0.5% in the top ten. What was sequenced was Vdelta1+ gamma-delta thymocytes from the thymus. Receptor source: a girl less than two years old who had congenital heart surgery. Each CDR3 is given with its conserved first and last residue. A D gene is named only where the DNA matches it firmly. Part of the rows lack a size; the others show once, few, many or a class for expanded clones.

D gene | J gene | V gene | clone size | CDR3 DNA | CDR3 protein
TRDD3 | TRDJ1 | TRDV1 | few | TGTGCTCTTGGGGAACTAGCCTTCCCGTATACTGGGGGATCCCCCAACACCGATAAACTCATCTTT | CALGELAFPYTGGSPNTDKLIF
TRDD3 | TRDJ1 | TRDV1 | . | TGTGCTCTTATACCTCCACTGGGGGGTCTAGGGTCCGATAAACTCATCTTT | CALIPPLGGLGSDKLIF
. | TRDJ1 | TRDV2 | medium-sized | TGTGCCTGTGGGCCGTACTGGAGCGATAAACTCATCTTT | CACGPYWSDKLIF
TRDD2 | TRDJ1 | TRDV1 | . | TGTGCTCTTGGGGAACTTGTCCTTCCTAGGGGAGTGTTCGATAAACTCATCTTT | CALGELVLPRGVFDKLIF
TRDD3 | TRDJ1 | TRDV1 | . | TGTGCTCTTGGGGAACTGTCGTACTGGGGCCCCCATAGGGTCGCCGATAAACTCATCTTT | CALGELSYWGPHRVADKLIF
TRDD3 | TRDJ1 | TRDV1 | . | TGTGCTCTTGGGAAACGGTTCCTACTTTCCCCACAATTTCTGGGGGATGCCGATAAACTCATCTTT | CALGKRFLLSPQFLGDADKLIF
. | TRDJ1 | TRDV1 | . | TGTGCTCTTGGGGAACGAAGTTCCTACGATAAACTCATCTTT | CALGERSSYDKLIF
. | TRDJ1 | TRDV1 | few | TGTGCTCTTGGGAGATTCCCTTCCCTACACCCCACCGATAAACTCATCTTT | CALGRFPSLHPTDKLIF
TRDD3 | TRDJ1 | TRDV1 | . | TGTGCTCTTGGGAATCGTCCTCGAAACTGGGGGATAGACCCCAACACCGATAAACTCATCTTT | CALGNRPRNWGIDPNTDKLIF
TRDD3 | TRDJ1 | TRDV1 | few | TGTGCTCTTGGGGAAAAGATTACCTCGTACTGGGGGAAAGATTACACCGATAAACTCATCTTT | CALGEKITSYWGKDYTDKLIF
TRDD3 | TRDJ1 | TRAV29/DV5 | . | TGTGCAGCAAGCGGGGCTGGGGGATACAGTTGGACCGATAAACTCATCTTT | CAASGAGGYSWTDKLIF
. | TRDJ1 | TRDV1 | . | TGTGCTCTTGGGGAACCCACGCTCCCCTTTTGGGTAGGCTGCACCGATAAACTCATCTTT | CALGEPTLPFWVGCTDKLIF